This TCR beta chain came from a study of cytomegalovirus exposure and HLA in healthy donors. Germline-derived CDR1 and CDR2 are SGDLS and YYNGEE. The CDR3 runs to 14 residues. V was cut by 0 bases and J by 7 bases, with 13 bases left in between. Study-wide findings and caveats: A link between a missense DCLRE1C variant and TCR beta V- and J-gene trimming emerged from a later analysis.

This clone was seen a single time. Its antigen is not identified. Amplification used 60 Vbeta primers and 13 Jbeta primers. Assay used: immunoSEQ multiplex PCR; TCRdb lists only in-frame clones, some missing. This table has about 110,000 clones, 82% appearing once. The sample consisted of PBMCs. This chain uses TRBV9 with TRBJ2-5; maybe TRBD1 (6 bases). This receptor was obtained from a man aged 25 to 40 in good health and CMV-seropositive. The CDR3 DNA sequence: TGTGCCAGCAGCGTAGAGTCTAGAGGGGGGACCCAGTACTTC. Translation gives CASSVESRGGTQYF. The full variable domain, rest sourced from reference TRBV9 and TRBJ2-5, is DSGVTQTPKHLITATGQRVTLRCSPRSGDLSVYWYQQSLDQGLQFLIQYYNGEERAKGNILERFSAQQFPDLHSELNLSSLELGDSALYFCASSVESRGGTQYFGPGTRLLVL.